Shown below are 6 T cell receptor beta chains from a single sample sequenced in a study of OX40 agonist ivuxolimab in advanced cancers. Sequencing was performed with immunoSEQ multiplex PCR; in TCRdb, only in-frame clones are kept and a portion is missing. Of around 19,000 clones in the sample, about two thirds are singletons; the top ten hold roughly a quarter. The material was CD4+ or CD8+ T cells sorted from blood, obtained in a trial of the OX40 agonist ivuxolimab. These receptors were obtained from an adult with an advanced solid tumor such as melanoma, head and neck, liver or kidney cancer.

The rearrangement uses TRBV28 and TRBJ2-7, with D unclear. The CDR3 has 13 amino acids. Germline CDR1 and CDR2: MDHEN and SYDVKM. V was clipped by 6 bases and J by 6 bases, with 15 bases between them. The CDR3 region is CASSYLRVGEQYF. The CDR3 region has the DNA TGTGCCAGCAGCTACCTTAGGGTCGGCGAGCAGTACTTC.

V gene TRBV15 combines with J gene TRBJ1-2, with 12 positions matching TRBD1. Germline V lookup: CDR1 LNHNV, CDR2 YYDKDF (reference sequence). The CDR3 has 17 amino acids. J gave up 4 bases and V 5 bases, and 11 bases lay outside the gene matches. The CDR3 nucleotides are TGTGCCACCAGCGTCCCGGGACAGGGGGCGAGGGCCTATGGCTACACCTTC. Its protein is CATSVPGQGARAYGYTF.

The chain uses TRBV7-9 and TRBJ2-7, with TRBD2 matching over 7 bases. V gave up 0 bases and J gave up 5 bases; unmatched junction bases: 1. Germline CDR1 reads SEHNR; CDR2 reads FQNEAQ (reference sequence). The length of the CDR3 is 13 residues. The CDR3 DNA sequence: TGTGCCAGCAGCTTAGCGGGAGGGGACGAGCAGTACTTC. Its protein product is CASSLAGGDEQYF.

The J gene is TRBJ2-5, the V gene TRBV7-8; 10 bases are a match to TRBD2. The DNA end lines up better with TRBJ2-7; the J call may be wrong. Germline CDR1 and CDR2: SGHVS and FQNEAQ. The CDR3 spans 14 residues. This CDR3 reads CASSVLAGFYEQYF. CDR3 DNA sequence: TGTGCCAGCAGTGTACTAGCGGGATTTTACGAGCAGTACTTC.

The chain carries TRBV5-1 and TRBJ2-3; 8 bases are shared with TRBD2. CDR1 and CDR2 from the germline V gene are SGHRS and YFSETQ. CDR3 length equals 17 residues. With 3 bases clipped from V and 0 bases from J, the junction kept 9 bases outside the gene matches. CDR3 in DNA: TGCGCCAGCAGCTCCCCTACGGGCGGGGGGAGCACAGATACGCAGTATTTT. Its translation is CASSSPTGGGSTDTQYF. Full variable domain (remainder filled in from reference TRBV5-1 and TRBJ2-3): KAGVTQTPRYLIKTRGQQVTLSCSPISGHRSVSWYQQTPGQGLQFLFEYFSETQRNKGNFPGRFSGRQFSNSRSEMNVSTLELGDSALYLCASSSPTGGGSTDTQYFGPGTRLTVL.

V and J are TRBV4-2 and TRBJ2-1, with TRBD2 matching over 9 bases. The CDR3 totals 16 residues. Germline trimming cut 4 bases from V and 4 bases from J; bases unmatched to any gene: 8. From germline, CDR1 is LGHNA and CDR2 YNFKEQ. The DNA for the CDR3 is TGTGCCAGCAGCCCTCGAGTAGCGGGGGATTACAATGAGCAGTTCTTC. Translated, it gives CASSPRVAGDYNEQFF.